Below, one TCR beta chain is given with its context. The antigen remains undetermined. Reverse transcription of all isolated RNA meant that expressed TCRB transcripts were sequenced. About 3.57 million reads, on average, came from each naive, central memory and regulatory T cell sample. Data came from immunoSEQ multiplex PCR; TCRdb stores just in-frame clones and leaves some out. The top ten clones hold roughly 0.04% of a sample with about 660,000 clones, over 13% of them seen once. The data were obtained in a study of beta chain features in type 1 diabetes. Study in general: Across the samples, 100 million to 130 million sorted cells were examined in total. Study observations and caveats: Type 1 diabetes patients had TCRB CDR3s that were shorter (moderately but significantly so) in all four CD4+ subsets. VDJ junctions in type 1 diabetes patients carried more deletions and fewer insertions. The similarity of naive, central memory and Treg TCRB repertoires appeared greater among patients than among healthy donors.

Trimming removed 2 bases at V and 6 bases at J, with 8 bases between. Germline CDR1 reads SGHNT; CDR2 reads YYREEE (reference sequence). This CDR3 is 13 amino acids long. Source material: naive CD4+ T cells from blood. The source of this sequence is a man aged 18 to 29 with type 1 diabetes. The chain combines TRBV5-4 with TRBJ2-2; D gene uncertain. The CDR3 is CASSFGPAGELFF. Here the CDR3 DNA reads TGTGCCAGCAGCTTCGGGCCTGCCGGGGAGCTGTTTTTT.